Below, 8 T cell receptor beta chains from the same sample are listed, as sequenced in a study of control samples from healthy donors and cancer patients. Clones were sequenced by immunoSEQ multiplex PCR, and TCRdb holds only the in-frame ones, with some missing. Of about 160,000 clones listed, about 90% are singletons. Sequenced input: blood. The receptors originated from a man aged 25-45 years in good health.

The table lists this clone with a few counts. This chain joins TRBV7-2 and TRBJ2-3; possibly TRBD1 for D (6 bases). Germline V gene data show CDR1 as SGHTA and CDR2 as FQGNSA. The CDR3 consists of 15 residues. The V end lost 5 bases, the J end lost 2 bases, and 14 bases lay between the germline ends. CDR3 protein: CASSPDRQATDTQYF. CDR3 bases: TGTGCCAGCAGCCCGGACAGACAGGCCACAGATACGCAGTATTTT.

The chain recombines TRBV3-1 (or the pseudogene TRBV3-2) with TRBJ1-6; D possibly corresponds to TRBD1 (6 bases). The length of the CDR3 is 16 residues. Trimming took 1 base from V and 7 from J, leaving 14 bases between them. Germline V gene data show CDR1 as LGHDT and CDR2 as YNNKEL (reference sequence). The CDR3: CASSQVEQGMNSPLHF. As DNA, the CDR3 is TGTGCCAGCAGCCAAGTCGAGCAGGGGATGAATTCACCCCTCCACTTT.

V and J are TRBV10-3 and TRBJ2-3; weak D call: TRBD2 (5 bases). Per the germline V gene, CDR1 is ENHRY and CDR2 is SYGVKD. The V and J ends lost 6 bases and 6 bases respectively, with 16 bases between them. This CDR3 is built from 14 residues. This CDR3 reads CAIRRAGYDDTQYF. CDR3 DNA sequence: TGTGCCATCAGGAGGGCTGGTTATGACGATACGCAGTATTTT.

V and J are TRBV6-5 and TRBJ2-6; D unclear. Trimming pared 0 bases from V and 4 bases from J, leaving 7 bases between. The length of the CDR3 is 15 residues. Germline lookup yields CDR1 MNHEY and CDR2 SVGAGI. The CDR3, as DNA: TGTGCCAGCAGTTACTCTGGTGGGGGGGCCAACGTCCTGACTTTC. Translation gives CASSYSGGGANVLTF.

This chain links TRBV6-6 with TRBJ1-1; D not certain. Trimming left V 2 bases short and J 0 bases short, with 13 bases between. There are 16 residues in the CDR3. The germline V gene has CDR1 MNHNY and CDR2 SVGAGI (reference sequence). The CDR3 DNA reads TGTGCCAGCAGTTACCCCTCCTTCCGAATGAACACTGAAGCTTTCTTT. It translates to CASSYPSFRMNTEAFF.

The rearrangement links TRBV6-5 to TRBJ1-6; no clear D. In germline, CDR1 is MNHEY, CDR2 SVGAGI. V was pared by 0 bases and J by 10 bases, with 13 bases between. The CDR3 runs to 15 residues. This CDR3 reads CASSYSRDEGSPLHF. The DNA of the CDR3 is TGTGCCAGCAGTTACTCGAGGGATGAAGGGTCACCCCTCCACTTT.

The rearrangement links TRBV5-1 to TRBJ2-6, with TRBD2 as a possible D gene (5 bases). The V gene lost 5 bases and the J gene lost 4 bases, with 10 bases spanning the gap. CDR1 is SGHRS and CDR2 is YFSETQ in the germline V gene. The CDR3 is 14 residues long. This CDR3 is CASRPDSGANVLTF. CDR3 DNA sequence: TGCGCCAGCAGGCCGGACTCCGGGGCCAACGTCCTGACTTTC.

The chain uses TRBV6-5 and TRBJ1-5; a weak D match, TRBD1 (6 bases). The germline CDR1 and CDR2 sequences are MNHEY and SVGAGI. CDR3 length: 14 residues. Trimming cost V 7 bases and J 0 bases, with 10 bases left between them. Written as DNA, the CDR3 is TGTGCCAGCAAGGGACACCCTAGCAATCAGCCCCAGCATTTT. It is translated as CASKGHPSNQPQHF.